This T cell receptor (beta chain) was found in a study of beta chain features in type 1 diabetes. Study-level results: Shorter TCRB CDR3s, moderately but significantly so, were found in Type 1 diabetes patients in all four CD4+ subsets.

This clone showed up just a few times. The antigen remains unidentified. Heparinised blood was drawn once per donor, averaging approximately 100 mL. Every isolated RNA sample was fully reverse transcribed, so sequencing captured expressed TCRB transcripts. The repertoire was sequenced with immunoSEQ multiplex PCR; TCRdb's copy has only in-frame clones and lacks some. This sample has a few hundred thousand clones, with 8.5% to 10% found just once. This clonotype was obtained from a young man with type 1 diabetes. Sequencing was performed on central memory CD4+ T cells from blood.

The chain's CDR3 is CASRGTGDGFNEQFF. CDR3 nucleotide sequence: TGTGCCAGCAGGGGGACAGGGGATGGCTTCAATGAGCAGTTCTTC. The V call is TRBV6-1, the J call TRBJ2-1; 10 bases match TRBD1. The CDR3 is 15 residues long. Germline CDR1 MNHNS, CDR2 SASEGT. V shed 6 bases, J shed 6 bases, and the junction held 8 bases outside the gene matches.